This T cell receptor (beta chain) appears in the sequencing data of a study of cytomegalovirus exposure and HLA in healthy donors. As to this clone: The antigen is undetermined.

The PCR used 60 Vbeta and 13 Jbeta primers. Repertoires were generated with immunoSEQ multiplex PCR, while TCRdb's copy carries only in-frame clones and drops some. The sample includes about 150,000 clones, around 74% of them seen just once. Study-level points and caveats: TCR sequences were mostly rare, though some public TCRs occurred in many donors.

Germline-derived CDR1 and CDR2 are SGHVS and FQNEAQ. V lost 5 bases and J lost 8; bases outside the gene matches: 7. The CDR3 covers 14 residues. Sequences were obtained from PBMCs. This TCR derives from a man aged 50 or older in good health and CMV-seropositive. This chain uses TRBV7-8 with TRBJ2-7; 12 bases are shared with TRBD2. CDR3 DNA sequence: TGTGCCAGCAGCCTGGGACTAGCGGGCCTCCAGCAGTACTTC. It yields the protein CASSLGLAGLQQYF.